Listed below are T cell receptor beta chains from one sample, sequenced in a study of vaccination and CD4 T cells after COVID-19. Antigens for these TCRs are unknown. TCRdb recomputed calls from the PCR reads with MiXCR, one row per CDR3 protein. The sample contains roughly 4,000 distinct CDR3 sequences, under 25% of which appear only once. The material sequenced was CD4+ T cells from blood, cultured in vitro. The receptors stem from a human donor who had recovered from COVID-19. Each CDR3 is given with its conserved first and last residue. D genes are given only for firm matches. Where a row states a size, it is once, few, many or the class of an expanded clone; other rows omit it.

j_gene	abundance	v_gene	d_gene	CDR3nt	CDR3aa
TRBJ1-2	.	TRBV7-6	TRBD1	TGTGCCAGCAGCTTAGGGACAGGGGGCGAGGACTATGGCTACACCTTC	CASSLGTGGEDYGYTF
TRBJ1-6	few	TRBV10-3	TRBD1	TGTGCCATCAGTGAGCCCGGGACAGGGAATTCACCCCTCCACTTT	CAISEPGTGNSPLHF
TRBJ1-1	.	TRBV11-2	.	TGTGCCAGCAGCCCTCCGATGAACACTGAAGCTTTCTTT	CASSPPMNTEAFF
TRBJ1-2	.	TRBV18	.	TGTGCCAGCTCACCACAAACGGACTATGGCTACACCTTC	CASSPQTDYGYTF
TRBJ1-6	few	TRBV19	.	TGTGCCAGTAGTATGAGGCAGGGGAATTCACCCCTCCACTTT	CASSMRQGNSPLHF
TRBJ1-1	few	TRBV30	.	TGTGCCTGGAAGGAGGGAATGAACACTGAAGCTTTCTTT	CAWKEGMNTEAFF
TRBJ1-5	medium-sized	TRBV7-9	.	TGTGCCAGCAGCTTACAGGGCCCCAATCAGCCCCAGCATTTT	CASSLQGPNQPQHF
TRBJ2-2	.	TRBV7-8	TRBD2	TGTGCCAGCAGCCGAGGGACTAGCGGGGGGGCATATGGCGGGGAGCTGTTTTTT	CASSRGTSGGAYGGELFF
TRBJ1-2	medium-sized	TRBV12-3/TRBV12-4	.	TGTGCCAGCAGTTTAAGCGGGGACTATGGCTACACCTTC	CASSLSGDYGYTF
TRBJ2-3	few	TRBV11-3	TRBD2	TGTGCCAGCAGCTTCAGCGGGGGGAACACAGATACGCAGTATTTT	CASSFSGGNTDTQYF
TRBJ1-1	.	TRBV2	.	TGTGCCAGCAGTAGCTGGGGAATAGGCACTGAAGCTTTCTTT	CASSSWGIGTEAFF
TRBJ2-3	few	TRBV11-2	.	TGTGCCAGCAGCCCTTCTGTGGGGCTGACAGATACGCAGTATTTT	CASSPSVGLTDTQYF
TRBJ2-5	.	TRBV6-1	TRBD2	TGTGCCAGCAGTCGCGGGACTAGCGACCAGACCCAGTACTTC	CASSRGTSDQTQYF
TRBJ1-2	.	TRBV9	.	TGTGCCAGCAGCGTAGGAGGCCAGCCCCGTGGGGGCTACACCTTC	CASSVGGQPRGGYTF
TRBJ1-2	few	TRBV7-9	TRBD1	TGTGCCAGCAGCCGCGGACAGGGGGGTTCCAACACCTTC	CASSRGQGGSNTF
TRBJ2-7	medium-sized	TRBV3-1	TRBD2	TGTGCCAGCAGCCAAGGAGCGGGGTCCTACGAGCAGTACTTC	CASSQGAGSYEQYF
TRBJ2-7	.	TRBV5-4	TRBD2	TGTGCCAGCAGCGGTAACGAGCGGGGGGCTTCCTACGAGCAGTACTTC	CASSGNERGASYEQYF
TRBJ2-3	few	TRBV20-1	TRBD2	TGCAGTGTAGCGGGGGGGCAGGCAGATACGCAGTATTTT	CSVAGGQADTQYF
TRBJ2-3	few	TRBV20-1	TRBD1	TGCAGTGCCCTCCGGGTGTCAGGGGGCATGACAGATACGCAGTATTTT	CSALRVSGGMTDTQYF
TRBJ1-6	few	TRBV6-1	TRBD1	TGTGCCAGCGTAACCCGGGACAGGGGGTTCGGTTCACCCCTCCACTTT	CASVTRDRGFGSPLHF
TRBJ1-6	.	TRBV12-3/TRBV12-4	.	TGTGCCAGCAGTTTTTATAATTCACCCCTCCACTTT	CASSFYNSPLHF
TRBJ2-3	.	TRBV29-1	.	TGCAGCTCCCTACGGGTGGGGGGACTCCGTAATGAAGATACGCAGTATTTT	CSSLRVGGLRNEDTQYF
TRBJ1-6	.	TRBV11-2	.	TGTGCCAGCAGCTTAGAGGAAGGGGGACGCTGGCGGGCACCCCTCCACTTT	CASSLEEGGRWRAPLHF
TRBJ1-5	once	TRBV5-6	.	TGTGCCAGCAGCTTGTACAGCGTCTGGGGGTCGACGGGCGCGGTCTCTCAGCCCCAGCATTTT	CASSLYSVWGSTGAVSQPQHF
TRBJ1-6	few	TRBV12-3/TRBV12-4	.	TGTGCCAGCAGTTTAGGGACAAAAGATTCACCCCTCCACTTT	CASSLGTKDSPLHF
TRBJ2-3	few	TRBV12-3/TRBV12-4	.	TGTGCCAGCAGTACTGGACCCATAGGGGAGCAGTATTTT	CASSTGPIGEQYF
TRBJ1-2	few	TRBV7-3	.	TGTGCCAGCAGCCCCGGGGGGGACCGGTCGTTTGGCTACACCTTC	CASSPGGDRSFGYTF
TRBJ2-1	.	TRBV10-2	TRBD2	TGCGCCAGCCAGCTAGCGGTCGAGCAGTTCTTC	CASQLAVEQFF
TRBJ2-5	few	TRBV6-5	TRBD2	TGTGCCAGCAGTTATTCTAGCGGGGCTCAAGAGACCCAGTACTTC	CASSYSSGAQETQYF
TRBJ1-2	large	TRBV2	.	TGTGCCAGCAGGGACGGAGCTAACTATGGCTACACCTTC	CASRDGANYGYTF
TRBJ2-7	.	TRBV15	.	TGTGCCACCAGCAGAGGTAGGGCGTTAAGCTCCTACGAGCAGTACTTC	CATSRGRALSSYEQYF
TRBJ1-6	medium-sized	TRBV5-4	TRBD1	TGTGCCAGCAGCTTGGGGGACAGGCATTCACCCCTCCACTTT	CASSLGDRHSPLHF
TRBJ2-2	medium-sized	TRBV6-5	.	TGTGCCAGCAGTTGGTCTATCCGGGAGCTGTTTTTT	CASSWSIRELFF
TRBJ2-7	once	TRBV12-3/TRBV12-4	.	TGTGCCAGCAGTTTTTCGCTCCTCGAGCAGTACTTC	CASSFSLLEQYF
TRBJ1-1	few	TRBV25-1	.	TGTGCCAGCAGTCCGGGGGGCGTCGTGAACACTGAAGCTTTCTTT	CASSPGGVVNTEAFF
TRBJ1-2	medium-sized	TRBV15	.	TGTGCCACCAGCAGAGATGTCGGGACAGGCTACACCTTC	CATSRDVGTGYTF
TRBJ2-2	few	TRBV20-1	.	TGCAGTGCTAGAAACTTGGGGACCGGGGAGCTGTTTTTT	CSARNLGTGELFF
TRBJ2-7	few	TRBV12-3/TRBV12-4	.	TGTGCCAGCAGTTTGAAGGCCGGGGACTACGAGCAGTACTTC	CASSLKAGDYEQYF
TRBJ1-1	few	TRBV10-3	.	TGTGCCATCAGTGAAGACAGAAAGGCCACTGAAGCTTTCTTT	CAISEDRKATEAFF
TRBJ2-1	.	TRBV12-3/TRBV12-4	TRBD2	TGTGCCAGCAGACTAGCGGGGGGGCCGAATGAGCAGTTCTTC	CASRLAGGPNEQFF
TRBJ2-1	.	TRBV14	TRBD2	TGTGCCAGCAGCCCGCCTGGGCCTAGCGGTGGTAATGAGCAGTTCTTC	CASSPPGPSGGNEQFF
TRBJ2-1	medium-sized	TRBV20-1	TRBD1	TGCAGTGCTAGAGATTACGGACAGGGTGGGGATGAGCAGTTCTTC	CSARDYGQGGDEQFF
TRBJ2-5	medium-sized	TRBV5-4	.	TGTGCCAGCAGCTTGGAGCAGACAATTCAAGAGACCCAGTACTTC	CASSLEQTIQETQYF
TRBJ2-5	medium-sized	TRBV10-3	.	TGTGCCATCAGTGAGTCGAACGGGCTGGAGACCCAGTACTTC	CAISESNGLETQYF
TRBJ2-2	.	TRBV6-4	TRBD2	TGTGCCAGCAGTGGTCTAGCGGGAGCTAACACCGGGGAGCTGTTTTTT	CASSGLAGANTGELFF
TRBJ2-7	few	TRBV5-4	.	TGTGCCAGCAGCTTGATCGGTCCCTACGAGCAGTACTTC	CASSLIGPYEQYF
TRBJ1-5	.	TRBV20-1	TRBD1	TGCAGTGCTCCGGGACAGGGAAGAAATCAGCCCCAGCATTTT	CSAPGQGRNQPQHF
TRBJ2-7	few	TRBV2	.	TGTGCCAGCAGTGGTCAGGGTGCCTACGAGCAGTACTTC	CASSGQGAYEQYF
TRBJ2-3	medium-sized	TRBV6-1	.	TGTGCCAGCACTAGGGGCGGGATGGTAGATACGCAGTATTTT	CASTRGGMVDTQYF
TRBJ2-7	few	TRBV5-1	TRBD2	TGCGCCAGCAGCCCCCTAAAAGGGACTATTTCCTACGAGCAGTACTTC	CASSPLKGTISYEQYF
TRBJ1-1	medium-sized	TRBV18	TRBD1	TGTGCCAGCTCACCGGGACAGGACACTGAAGCTTTCTTT	CASSPGQDTEAFF
TRBJ2-1	.	TRBV30	.	TGTGCCTGGAGTGCCCAGAATGAGCAGTTCTTC	CAWSAQNEQFF
TRBJ1-2	medium-sized	TRBV10-2	.	TGCGCCAGCAGGGATTGGACAGACGACTATGGCTACACCTTC	CASRDWTDDYGYTF